This entry is about one TCR beta chain. Its antigen remains unknown. These data are taken from a study of T cells in localized non-small cell lung cancer. Overall study results and limits: Appearances in adjacent lung were noted for a median 57 of the top 100 tumor clones. Multi-region tumor sequencing was not done, so intratumor heterogeneity could not be excluded. Uninvolved adjacent lung, not tumor, had the highest T cell clonality.

Clones were read by immunoSEQ multiplex PCR, and TCRdb kept only the in-frame ones, dropping some. The sample records about 10,000 clones, roughly 91% being singletons. V was trimmed by 3 bases and J by 7 bases, leaving 11 bases between them. The CDR3 has 13 residues. CDR1 SGHKS and CDR2 YYEKEE come from the germline V gene (reference sequence). J is TRBJ2-1 and V is TRBV5-5; D gene unclear. Source: peripheral blood, taken before any cancer treatment. This clonotype was sampled from a male donor at least 60 years old with stage III squamous cell lung carcinoma. CDR3 nucleotides: TGTGCCAGCAGCTGGGTTGGGGTGAATGAGCAGTTCTTC. Its protein product is CASSWVGVNEQFF.